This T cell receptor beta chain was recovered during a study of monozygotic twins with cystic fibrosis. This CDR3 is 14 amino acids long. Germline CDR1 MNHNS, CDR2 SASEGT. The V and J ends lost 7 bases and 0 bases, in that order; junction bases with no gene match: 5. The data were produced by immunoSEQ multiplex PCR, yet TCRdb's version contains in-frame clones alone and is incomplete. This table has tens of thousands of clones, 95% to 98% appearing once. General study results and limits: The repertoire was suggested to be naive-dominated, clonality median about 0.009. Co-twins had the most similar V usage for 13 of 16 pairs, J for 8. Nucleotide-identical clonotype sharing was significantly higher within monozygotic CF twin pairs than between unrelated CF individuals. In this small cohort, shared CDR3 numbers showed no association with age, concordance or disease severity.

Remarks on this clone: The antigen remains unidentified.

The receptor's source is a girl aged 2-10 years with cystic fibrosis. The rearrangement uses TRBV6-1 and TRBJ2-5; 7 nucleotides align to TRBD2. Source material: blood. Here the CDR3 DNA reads TGTGCCAGCAACCTAGCGGCGTACCAAGAGACCCAGTACTTC. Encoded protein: CASNLAAYQETQYF.